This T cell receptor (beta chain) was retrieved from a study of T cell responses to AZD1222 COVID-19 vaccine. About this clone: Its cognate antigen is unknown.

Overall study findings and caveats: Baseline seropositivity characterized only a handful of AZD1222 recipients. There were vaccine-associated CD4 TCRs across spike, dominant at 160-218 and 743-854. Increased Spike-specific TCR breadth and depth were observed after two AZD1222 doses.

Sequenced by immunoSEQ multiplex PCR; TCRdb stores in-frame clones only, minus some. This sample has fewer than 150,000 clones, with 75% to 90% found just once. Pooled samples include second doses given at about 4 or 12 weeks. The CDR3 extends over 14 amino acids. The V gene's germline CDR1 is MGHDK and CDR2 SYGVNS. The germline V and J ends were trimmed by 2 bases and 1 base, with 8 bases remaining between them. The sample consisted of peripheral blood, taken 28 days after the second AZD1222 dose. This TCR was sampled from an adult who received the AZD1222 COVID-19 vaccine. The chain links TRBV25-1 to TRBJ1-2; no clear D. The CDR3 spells CASSELGSNYGYTF. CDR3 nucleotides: TGTGCCAGCAGTGAACTCGGCAGTAACTATGGCTACACCTTC.